The TCR beta chain described here comes from a study of blood T cell repertoires in COVID-19. How the authors handled the data: Amplification of reference gene primers was used by the study to estimate nucleated cell counts. Repertoires were generated with immunoSEQ multiplex PCR, while TCRdb's copy carries only in-frame clones and drops some. The D gene and trimming were derived from the DNA, and the V and J assignments and clone size from that table. The table records around 56,000 clones, more than 60% of them present only once. Germline V lookup: CDR1 SQVTM, CDR2 ANQGSEA. This CDR3 contains 9 residues. This clone was counted a few times.

Material: peripheral blood. The chain is built from TRBV29-1 and TRBJ2-7; 8 nucleotides line up with TRBD1. The clonotype was recovered from an older woman with acute or convalescent COVID-19. The DNA for the CDR3 is TGCAACAGGGGGTACGAGCAGTACTTC. This encodes CNRGYEQYF.